These T cell receptor beta chains were read from a single sample in a study of CD8 T cells in ankylosing spondylitis. Via MiXCR, TCRdb re-called the 5' RACE reads, giving one row per CDR3 protein. The sample holds 200,000 to 300,000 distinct CDR3 sequences, approximately 9% seen once. The specimen was blood, either unsorted or a sorted T cell fraction (not recorded which). Receptors were obtained from a male donor with ankylosing spondylitis or in good health (not recorded which). The CDR3 runs from the conserved cysteine through the conserved F or W.

>TRBV7-2|TRBJ2-7
CASSLRAGEDSYEQYF
>TRBV7-2|TRBJ1-1
CASSSRQGMNTEAFF
>TRBV4-3|TRBJ2-7
CASSQVLGTSTYEQYF
>TRBV18|TRBJ1-1
CASSPTQGNTEAFF
>TRBV6-1|TRBJ1-6
CASSDSRPSPLHF
>TRBV6-5|TRBJ2-7
CASSLMDGSYEQYF
>TRBV6-1|TRBJ2-2
CASSPAGSTGELFF
>TRBV10-3|TRBJ2-7
CAISEGRISSYEQYF
>TRBV4-3|TRBJ2-2
CASNLAGAKDTGELFF
>TRBV12-3/TRBV12-4|TRBJ2-2
CASTGTGGTTGELFF
>TRBV5-1|TRBJ1-6
CASSLGGARSPLHF
>TRBV11-1|TRBJ2-7
CASSMATSEQYF
>TRBV7-9|TRBJ2-7
CASSFPTSGTDEQYF
>TRBV12-3/TRBV12-4|TRBJ1-2
CASSSRTGAEGYTF
>TRBV7-9|TRBJ1-1
CASSPPGREGGEAFF
>TRBV16|TRBJ2-1
CASSQGLAGGNEQFF
>TRBV4-2|TRBJ1-2
CASSQAQEGGYTF
>TRBV12-3/TRBV12-4|TRBJ1-1
CASSLVGTQAFF
>TRBV20-1|TRBJ1-2
CSARDGQNYGYTF
>TRBV4-3|TRBJ2-3
CASSSTGGQDTQYF
>TRBV20-1|TRBJ2-3
CSARLAGGYTSTDTQYF
>TRBV6-5|TRBJ2-1
CASSYSTGELYNEQFF
>TRBV20-1|TRBJ1-5
CSASYPGNQPQHF
>TRBV20-1|TRBJ2-7
CSARAFLKGANEQYF
>TRBV9|TRBJ2-1
CASSVEGFGGLYNEQFF
>TRBV6-1|TRBJ2-7
CASSESRGTDRF